The source of this T cell receptor beta chain is a study of T-cell reconstitution after alpha-beta-depleted transplantation in children. V shed 2 bases and J shed 3 bases, with 9 bases lying between them. The CDR3 extends over 13 amino acids. Germline V gives CDR1 SGHRS, CDR2 YFSETQ. The TCRbeta library incorporated unique molecular identifiers. One entry per CDR3 protein results from TCRdb running MiXCR on the PCR reads. The table lists hundreds of thousands of distinct CDR3 sequences, around a sixth of them singletons. This clonotype was observed at least ten times. The specimen comprised PBMCs from the stem cell graft donor, sampled from the stem cell graft. V usage is TRBV5-1 and J usage is TRBJ2-7, with D maybe TRBD1 (5 bases). This TCR came from a human donor who donated a stem cell graft to a child with acute myeloid leukemia. The CDR3 DNA sequence: TGCGCCAGCAGCTTCGGACAAGTCTACGAGCAGTACTTC. It encodes CASSFGQVYEQYF.